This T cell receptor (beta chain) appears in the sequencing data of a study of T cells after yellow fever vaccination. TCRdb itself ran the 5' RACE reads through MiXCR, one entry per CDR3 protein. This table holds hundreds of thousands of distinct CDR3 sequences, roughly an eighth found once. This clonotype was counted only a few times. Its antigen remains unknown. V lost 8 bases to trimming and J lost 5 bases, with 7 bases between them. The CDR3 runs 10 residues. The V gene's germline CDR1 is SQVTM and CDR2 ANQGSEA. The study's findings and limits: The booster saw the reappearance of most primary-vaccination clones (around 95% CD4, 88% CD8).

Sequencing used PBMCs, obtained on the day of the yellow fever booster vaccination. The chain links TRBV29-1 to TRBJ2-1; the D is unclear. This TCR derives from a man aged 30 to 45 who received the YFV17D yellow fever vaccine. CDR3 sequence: CSSSHNEQFF. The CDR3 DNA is TGCAGCAGTTCCCACAATGAGCAGTTCTTC.